What follows is one TCR beta chain and its context. This CDR3 is built from 16 residues. With V trimmed by 6 bases and J by 5 bases, 16 bases remained unmatched. Germline lookup yields CDR1 MDHEN and CDR2 SYDVKM. The data were obtained in a study of blood T cell repertoires in COVID-19. The method was immunoSEQ multiplex PCR; TCRdb's version includes in-frame clones alone and lacks a portion of them. The data hold about 250,000 clones, with approximately 90% observed a single time. Sample: peripheral blood. The receptor was isolated from a man between 18 and 29 years old with active or convalescent COVID-19. The chain recombines TRBV28 with TRBJ2-7; 7 bases align to TRBD2. Here the CDR3 DNA reads TGTGCCAGCAGGCGACCCTCGGGACCGGGGGGTAACGAGCAGTACTTC. Translation: CASRRPSGPGGNEQYF.